The present entry profiles one T cell receptor beta chain with its context. This clonotype was seen at least ten times. No cognate antigen has been identified for it. Within one base of it there is no much larger clone, and no base qualities were kept. The data originate from a study of Graves' ophthalmopathy and Graves' hyperthyroidism (dated by TCRdb to the late 2010s). Regarding the complete study: Peripheral blood samples were taken at the time of initial diagnosis, before any treatment was given. To tell Graves' ophthalmopathy apart from Graves' hyperthyroidism, and to predict which patients would progress to ophthalmopathy, the study relied on TCR beta repertoire signatures. In total, 135 blood samples were TCR-sequenced: 40 to 45 ophthalmopathy, under 85 hyperthyroidism and some 17 hyperthyroidism-to-ophthalmopathy patients. To explore V-J signatures that separate ophthalmopathy from hyperthyroidism, a discovery set of more than 95 patients was enrolled, consisting of approximately 45 with ophthalmopathy and around 57 with stable hyperthyroidism. An independent validation cohort comprised some 19 hyperthyroidism patients and over 15 patients who later progressed from hyperthyroidism to ophthalmopathy. In over 5 hyperthyroidism patients, the T-cell repertoire of thyroid tissue was compared with the T-cell repertoire of blood. Following sampling, methimazole starting at 30 mg daily was administered to hyperthyroidism patients, and high-dose intravenous methylprednisolone was administered to ophthalmopathy patients. The 90 to 100 discovery patients were randomly split 7:3 into training and test sets.

Hyperthyroidism was considered stable if no progression to ophthalmopathy occurred within 18 months of follow-up. The hyperthyroidism patients were 18 to 65 years old and newly diagnosed, with a disease duration of less than 2 months. Patients were excluded if they had other autoimmune diseases, uncontrolled infections, pregnancy or lactation. Diagnosis relied on clinical symptoms, serum thyroxine, TRAb, thyroid ultrasound and orbital computed tomography. PBMCs were isolated from around 10 ml of fresh peripheral blood by Ficoll-Paque density gradient centrifugation. Total RNA was extracted using Trizol reagent, and RNA quality was checked on an Agilent 2100 Bioanalyzer. General conclusions and limits of the study: Most expanded thyroid clonotypes with frequency above 0.001 were also detected in blood, suggesting blood repertoires may reflect the thyroid immune response. No statistical method was used to set the sample size in advance, and the investigators knew which group each participant was assigned to. In validation, the model predicted ophthalmopathy progression with over 60% sensitivity and around 72% specificity; eleven to twelve predicted patients were CT-confirmed with GO in a median of around 6.5 months. In cross-validation, the 13-signature model distinguished ophthalmopathy from stable hyperthyroidism with just over 85% sensitivity and approximately 81% specificity, and in the test set the corresponding values were roughly 80% and 75%.

For repertoire sequencing, TCR beta CDR3 regions were amplified from RNA transcripts. A first-round RT-PCR used HTBI primers with the Qiagen OneStep RT-PCR kit, followed by a second-round multiplex PCR, size selection and purification. Libraries were sequenced on an Illumina HiSeq2000 using paired-end 100 bp reads. The study's processing was this. SOAPnuke was used to process the reads, throwing out any read that had adapters, had uncalled bases, had a mean Phred below 15, or lacked an exact constant-primer or identifier match. COPE v1.2.5 was used to merge the high-quality paired reads. Unique nucleotide sequences were defined as clonotypes and aligned to IMGT TRB V, D and J references using MiTCR v1.1. The analysis was limited to V-J combinations with a frequency above 0.0001, which together covered 99.2% of the repertoires. For each V-J combination, a TCR clonal expansion and chaos score was defined as the ratio of F50 clonal expansion to chaos observed in the TCRdist matrix. Features were reduced by Welch's t-statistics and random forest to around 14 V-J combinations, which fed a naive Bayes classifier. The similarity between thyroid and blood repertoires was quantified using the Morisita-Horn index. TCRdb trimmed public reads at Q25 via fastp, called clones via MiXCR and kept in-frame beta chains. Rows with one shared CDR3 protein collapse into an entry with the most common genes and DNA. The V and J calls come from TCRdb's annotation, not from the publication. For this sample there are under 800,000 distinct CDR3 sequences; about 24% appear just once. About 6.6% of the sample rests with the top ten.

V is clipped by 10 bases and J by 2 bases, and the sequence between their germline boundaries is 18 bases long. The CDR3 has 14 amino acids, counting the end cysteine and phenylalanine. CDR3 DNA only is kept here, 42 bases in frame from base 1. The TCR sequence derives from a woman aged 18 to 35 with stable Graves' hyperthyroidism. Some clones in this sample may be carry-over from other donors' samples. Donor details come from another sample of the same person, matched by shared clones. The sequence is built from TRBV12-3 or TRBV12-4 and TRBJ2-7, with no confidently assigned D gene. The sample taken for sequencing was peripheral blood. The CDR3 protein: CATLHGSPAYEQYF. DNA sequence: TGTGCCACGTTACATGGATCGCCCGCCTACGAGCAGTACTTC.